A single sample is the source of the 30 T cell receptor beta chains below, sequenced in a study of blood T cell repertoires in COVID-19. TCRdb keeps only in-frame clones here, not all; method: immunoSEQ multiplex PCR. This sample carries about 190,000 clones, around 79% of them seen once, and the ten largest clones take around 12%. Sequenced sample: peripheral blood. The receptors derive from a woman between 45 and 65 years old with acute or convalescent COVID-19.

The V and J genes are TRBV19 and TRBJ1-2, with 10 nucleotides matching TRBD1. V shed 7 bases, J shed 2 bases, and the junction held 13 bases outside the gene matches. In germline, CDR1 is LNHDA, CDR2 SQIVND (reference sequence). The CDR3 loop spans 17 amino acids. The CDR3 DNA reads TGTGCCAGTAAACACGGAGCTTTGGGACAGGGGAACTATGGCTACACCTTC. Protein: CASKHGALGQGNYGYTF.

This sequence joins TRBV2 and TRBJ2-5; weak D call: TRBD1 (5 bases). The germline CDR1 and CDR2 sequences are SNHLY and FYNNEI. The CDR3 is made up of 15 amino acids. Trimming left V 7 bases short and J 0 bases short, with 15 bases between. The CDR3, as DNA: TGTGCCAGCATAGGTGAGACAGCGTACCAAGAGACCCAGTACTTC. Translation gives CASIGETAYQETQYF.

V and J are TRBV28 and TRBJ2-1; TRBD1 matches 7 bases. There are 16 residues in the CDR3. Unmatched junction bases numbered 7, after V lost 1 base and J lost 4 bases. In germline, CDR1 is MDHEN, CDR2 SYDVKM. The CDR3 DNA is TGTGCCAGCAGTTTATTTAGACAGGGCAGTTACAATGAGCAGTTCTTC. Protein sequence: CASSLFRQGSYNEQFF.

The chain is built from TRBV30 and TRBJ1-3; unclear D gene. V was shortened by 5 bases and J by 0 bases, with 11 bases between the two germline ends. This CDR3 contains 14 residues. The germline CDR1 and CDR2 sequences are GTSNPN and SVGIG (reference sequence). CDR3 coding DNA: TGTGCCTGGGGACGACTAGGCTCTGGAAACACCATATATTTT. Its protein is CAWGRLGSGNTIYF.

The chain joins TRBV7-2 to TRBJ2-1; D may be TRBD2 (6 bases). V dropped 6 bases and J dropped 0 bases, with 15 bases sitting between them. Germline assignment: CDR1 SGHTA and CDR2 FQGNSA. The CDR3 loop spans 16 amino acids. CDR3 coding DNA: TGTGCCAGCAGTAATCTACCGGGACTCTCCTACAATGAGCAGTTCTTC. Translated, it gives CASSNLPGLSYNEQFF.

The chain joins TRBV12-3 or TRBV12-4 to TRBJ1-4; D might be TRBD1 (5 bases). This CDR3 contains 12 residues. Trimming shortened V by 6 bases and J by 7 bases, and 9 bases separated the two germline ends. CDR3 residues: CASRAGFEKLFF. CDR3 DNA sequence: TGTGCCAGCAGGGCAGGGTTTGAAAAACTGTTTTTT.

The chain employs TRBV4-3 and TRBJ2-3, with D tentatively TRBD1 (5 bases). The CDR3 has 13 amino acids. V was pared by 3 bases and J by 5 bases, with 9 bases between. The germline V gene encodes CDR1 LGHNA and CDR2 YSLEER. CDR3 in DNA: TGCGCCAGCAGCCATGCCCAGGGAGATACGCAGTATTTT. It is translated as CASSHAQGDTQYF.

The chain carries TRBV10-2 and TRBJ2-1, with 8 positions matching TRBD2. Trimming removed 7 bases from V and 4 bases from J; junction bases left unmatched: 9. There are 15 residues in the CDR3. Germline loops: CDR1 WSHSY, CDR2 SAAADI. The CDR3 DNA follows: TGCGCCAGCATTTCAAGCGGGAGTCCGTACAATGAGCAGTTCTTC. Protein sequence: CASISSGSPYNEQFF.

The gene calls are TRBV11-2 and TRBJ2-1; D is unclear. The CDR3 totals 15 residues. With 5 bases removed from V and 5 bases from J, the gap between germline ends came to 16 bases. The germline V gene has CDR1 SGHAT and CDR2 FQNNGV. This CDR3 reads CASSLRVSKHNEQFF. CDR3 DNA: TGTGCCAGCAGCCTTCGAGTCTCCAAACACAATGAGCAGTTCTTC.

The chain joins TRBV28 to TRBJ1-1; no definite D call. With 10 bases removed from V and 3 bases from J, the gap between germline ends came to 6 bases. The CDR3 extends over 10 amino acids. Germline values: CDR1 MDHEN, CDR2 SYDVKM. CDR3 amino acids: CATVYTEAFF. The DNA of the CDR3 is TGTGCCACCGTTTACACTGAAGCTTTCTTT.

The V gene is TRBV5-1, the J gene TRBJ1-2, with 11 nucleotides matching TRBD1. Germline CDR1 SGHRS, CDR2 YFSETQ. Trimming cost V 4 bases and J 8 bases; bases outside gene matches: 4. The CDR3 consists of 13 residues. Here the CDR3 reads CASSPGQGAGYTF. The CDR3 nucleotides read TGCGCCAGCAGCCCCGGACAGGGGGCGGGCTACACCTTC.

This clone was detected once. The chain links TRBV5-6 to TRBJ2-5, with D perhaps matching TRBD2 (5 bases). The CDR3 extends over 13 amino acids. Germline V gene data show CDR1 as SGHDT and CDR2 as YYEEEE. Between the trimmed V and J ends, which lost 7 bases and 4 bases, there was a span of 14 bases. The CDR3 bases are TGTGCCAGCGGACTCCTAGGCAGAGAGACCCAGTACTTC. Translating gives CASGLLGRETQYF.

This sequence joins TRBV7-2 and TRBJ1-2; 9 nucleotides align to TRBD1. Germline CDR1 SGHTA, CDR2 FQGNSA. This CDR3 has 15 amino acids. The junction had 4 bases not matched to a gene; V was cut back by 2 bases and J by 3 bases. The CDR3 nucleotides are TGTGCCAGCAGCTTAAATACAGGGGGCCACTATGGCTACACCTTC. Encoded protein: CASSLNTGGHYGYTF.

This sequence joins TRBV6-2 or TRBV6-3 and TRBJ2-5; 7 nucleotides agree with TRBD2. The junction had 33 bases not matched to a gene; V was cut back by 8 bases and J by 6 bases. The CDR3 totals 21 residues. Germline CDR1 reads MNHEY; CDR2 reads SVGEGT. CDR3 sequence (DNA): TGTGCCAGCTGTTCCCGCTATAACTGGGGGTGGGGGGGGGAGGGCCCCCAGACCCAGTACTTC. This gives the protein CASCSRYNWGWGGEGPQTQYF.

This clone turned up a few times. This chain links TRBV3-1 (or the pseudogene TRBV3-2) with TRBJ2-7; D is unresolved. CDR3 length: 14 residues. Per the germline V gene, CDR1 is LGHDT and CDR2 is YNNKEL (reference sequence). Trimming shortened V by 3 bases and J by 7 bases, and 16 bases separated the two germline ends. The CDR3 spells CASSQAGDPKEQYF. The CDR3 region has the DNA TGTGCCAGCAGCCAGGCTGGAGACCCAAAGGAGCAGTACTTC.

This sequence joins TRBV9 and TRBJ2-1; 8 bases are shared with TRBD1. The junction had 7 bases not matched to a gene; V was cut back by 4 bases and J by 7 bases. The CDR3 length is 14 residues. CDR1 is SGDLS, CDR2 YYNGEE, per germline. The CDR3 nucleotides are TGTGCCAGCAGCCCAAGGACAGGGATTAATGAGCAGTTCTTC. It is translated as CASSPRTGINEQFF.

CDR3 region: CASSLIPSGSNQPQHF. CDR3 coding DNA: TGTGCCAGCAGCCTGATTCCGAGCGGTAGCAATCAGCCCCAGCATTTT. The gene calls are TRBV5-5 and TRBJ1-5; D unresolved. CDR3 length equals 16 residues. Trimming took 4 bases from V and 0 from J, leaving 14 bases between them. CDR1 SGHKS and CDR2 YYEKEE come from the germline V gene (reference sequence).

The V call is TRBV5-5, the J call TRBJ2-3, with D tentatively TRBD1 (6 bases). Deletions cut 0 bases from V and 4 bases from J, with 9 bases between. The CDR3 consists of 14 residues. Looked up from germline, CDR1 is SGHKS and CDR2 is YYEKEE (reference sequence). The CDR3 nucleotides are TGTGCCAGCAGCTTGGGCAGGGGCCCAGATACGCAGTATTTT. This codes for CASSLGRGPDTQYF.

The V gene is TRBV10-2, the J gene TRBJ1-3; 7 bases are a match to TRBD1. CDR1 and CDR2 from the germline V gene are WSHSY and SAAADI. J lost 0 bases, V lost 6 bases, and 5 bases had no gene match. CDR3 size: 15 residues. CDR3 nucleotide sequence: TGCGCCAGCAGCCCGGACAGGATCTCTGGAAACACCATATATTTT. Residues: CASSPDRISGNTIYF.

The chain combines TRBV5-8 with TRBJ1-5; TRBD1 agrees at 8 bases. CDR1 is SGHTS and CDR2 is YDEGEE in the germline V gene. V lost 6 bases, J lost 6 bases, and 11 bases stayed unmatched. The CDR3 extends over 15 amino acids. DNA for the CDR3: TGTGCCAGCACCACCGGGAGACAGGGGTTTCAGCCCCAGCATTTT. Encoded protein: CASTTGRQGFQPQHF.

The chain joins TRBV18 to TRBJ1-3, with 11 bases lining up with TRBD1. The germline gives CDR1 KGHSH, CDR2 LQKENI. V shed 3 bases, J shed 1 base, and the junction held 2 bases outside the gene matches. The CDR3 spans 16 residues. The CDR3 region is CASSPGQGASGNTIYF. CDR3 nucleotide sequence: TGTGCCAGCTCACCCGGACAGGGGGCTTCTGGAAACACCATATATTTT.

The rearrangement links TRBV9 to TRBJ1-3; 8 nucleotides match TRBD1. The CDR3 totals 17 residues. Germline loops: CDR1 SGDLS, CDR2 YYNGEE. The junction had 10 bases not matched to a gene; V was cut back by 5 bases and J by 0 bases. For the CDR3, the DNA is TGTGCCAGCAGTCATTCAGGGGGCAGTACCTCTGGAAACACCATATATTTT. Residues: CASSHSGGSTSGNTIYF.

CDR3 sequence (DNA): TGCAGCGTTGAAGATTCGGGGACTAGCTTCCACAATGAGCAGTTCTTC. Protein: CSVEDSGTSFHNEQFF. The chain couples TRBV29-1 to TRBJ2-1, with TRBD2 matching over 9 bases. The CDR3 covers 16 residues. V shed 0 bases and J 5 bases; nucleotides not matched to a gene: 8. Germline V gene data show CDR1 as SQVTM and CDR2 as ANQGSEA.

The V gene is TRBV6-6, the J gene TRBJ1-2, with D tentatively TRBD1 (6 bases). Germline CDR1 reads MNHNY; CDR2 reads SVGAGI (reference sequence). The V end was cut by 7 bases, the J end by 7 bases, with 19 bases between. CDR3 length: 14 residues. Written as DNA, the CDR3 is TGTGCCAGCATTCTGACAGGCCCCTTTGGTGGCTACACCTTC. Translated, it gives CASILTGPFGGYTF.

The chain has TRBV20-1 and TRBJ2-6; no reliable D call. Germline values: CDR1 DFQATT, CDR2 SNEGSKA (reference sequence). V lost 3 bases and J lost 0, with 15 bases in between. The CDR3 consists of 17 residues. In DNA form, the CDR3 reads TGCAGTGCTAGTTGGCAGACACAACTCTCTGGGGCCAACGTCCTGACTTTC. It specifies CSASWQTQLSGANVLTF.

In its sample, this clone was seen a few times. V gene TRBV19 combines with J gene TRBJ2-7; the match to TRBD1 covers 10 bases. The CDR3 extends over 15 amino acids. Trimming removed 4 bases from V and 5 bases from J; junction bases left unmatched: 8. Germline assignment: CDR1 LNHDA and CDR2 SQIVND (reference sequence). The CDR3 sequence is CASSTTGGAFHEQYF. In DNA, the CDR3 is TGTGCCAGTAGTACGACAGGGGGCGCATTTCACGAGCAGTACTTC. Full variable domain (remainder filled in from reference TRBV19 and TRBJ2-7): DGGITQSPKYLFRKEGQNVTLSCEQNLNHDAMYWYRQDPGQGLRLIYYSQIVNDFQKGDIAEGYSVSREKKESFPLTVTSAQKNPTAFYLCASSTTGGAFHEQYFGPGTRLTVT.

V is TRBV5-8 and J is TRBJ2-3, with 10 bases that match TRBD2. J lost 7 bases, V lost 3 bases, and 8 bases had no gene match. This CDR3 is built from 15 residues. Germline V gene sequence: CDR1 SGHTS, CDR2 YDEGEE. The CDR3 DNA sequence: TGTGCCAGCAGCTCGAGCGGGGGGGTCGAACATACGCAGTATTTT. This sequence encodes CASSSSGGVEHTQYF.

The chain's CDR3 is CASSSSRGAYEQYF. The CDR3 nucleotides are TGTGCCAGCAGCTCCTCCAGGGGTGCCTACGAGCAGTACTTC. The V and J genes are TRBV7-2 and TRBJ2-7; possible D gene TRBD1, 6 bases. The V end was cut by 4 bases, the J end by 2 bases, with 12 bases between. The V gene's germline CDR1 is SGHTA and CDR2 FQGNSA. The CDR3 sequence is 14 residues long.

The chain links TRBV12-5 to TRBJ1-5; D call uncertain. Trimming cost V 5 bases and J 7 bases, with 12 bases left between them. The germline gives CDR1 LGHNT, CDR2 FRNRAP. The CDR3 length is 13 residues. The CDR3 loop is CASGPLMAQPQHF. DNA of the CDR3: TGTGCTAGTGGTCCCCTCATGGCCCAGCCCCAGCATTTT. Combining the CDR3 with reference TRBV12-5 and TRBJ1-5 gives the whole variable domain DARVTQTPRHKVTEMGQEVTMRCQPILGHNTVFWYRQTMMQGLELLAYFRNRAPLDDSGMPKDRFSAEMPDATLATLKIQPSEPRDSAVYFCASGPLMAQPQHFGDGTRLSIL.

J is TRBJ1-4 and V is TRBV19, with a weak D call TRBD1 (6 bases). This CDR3 contains 18 residues. The germline gives CDR1 LNHDA, CDR2 SQIVND (reference sequence). V was clipped by 6 bases and J by 0 bases, with 20 bases between them. This CDR3 reads CASRTFPRDTSTNEKLFF. The DNA of the CDR3 is TGTGCCAGTAGGACGTTCCCTCGGGACACCTCAACTAATGAAAAACTGTTTTTT.